The rows below give T cell receptor beta chains drawn from one sample of a study of T cell responses to AZD1222 COVID-19 vaccine. Assay: immunoSEQ multiplex PCR; the TCRdb copy retains only in-frame clones and omits some. The sample has about 160,000 clones, approximately 92% seen once. The sequenced sample was peripheral blood, obtained 28 days after the second AZD1222 dose. These receptors all come from an adult who received the AZD1222 COVID-19 vaccine. CDR3s include the opening cysteine and the closing phenylalanine or tryptophan. D genes are given only for firm matches. Rows may omit the clone size; those that give it use once, few, many or a size class.

TRBJ2-7,NA,NA,TRBV7-6,CASSLGTGGEQYF,TGTGCCAGCAGCTTGGGGACTGGGGGAGAGCAGTACTTC
TRBJ1-2,once,NA,TRBV30,CAWSPPSAVNYGYTF,TGTGCCTGGAGTCCCCCTTCGGCGGTGAACTATGGCTACACCTTC
TRBJ1-4,NA,NA,TRBV10-3,CAISLTGTGEKLFF,TGTGCCATCAGTCTTACAGGGACGGGTGAAAAACTGTTTTTT
TRBJ2-2,NA,NA,TRBV18,CASSPRAGNTGELFF,TGTGCCAGCTCACCAAGGGCGGGAAACACCGGGGAGCTGTTTTTT
TRBJ2-7,NA,TRBD2,TRBV7-6,CASSLAATSGPSYEQYF,TGTGCCAGCAGCTTAGCGGCCACTAGCGGACCCTCCTACGAGCAGTACTTC
TRBJ2-5,NA,NA,TRBV9,CASSVALGKETQYF,TGTGCCAGCAGCGTAGCCCTAGGGAAAGAGACCCAGTACTTC
TRBJ1-3,NA,NA,TRBV29-1,CSVAQGNTIYF,TGCAGCGTTGCCCAGGGAAACACCATATATTTT
TRBJ2-5,NA,TRBD2,TRBV24-1,CATGPGLAEETQYF,TGTGCCACCGGCCCGGGACTAGCAGAAGAGACCCAGTACTTC
TRBJ1-4,NA,TRBD1,TRBV28,CASSFGTGVEKLFF,TGTGCCAGCAGTTTCGGGACAGGGGTTGAAAAACTGTTTTTT
TRBJ1-3,once,NA,TRBV10-3,CAISDPVVSGGNTIYF,TGTGCCATCAGTGATCCGGTCGTCTCCGGTGGAAACACCATATATTTT
TRBJ1-4,once,NA,TRBV5-1,CASSLADGGTNEKLFF,TGCGCCAGCAGCTTGGCCGACGGGGGCACTAATGAAAAACTGTTTTTT
TRBJ2-5,once,NA,TRBV24-1,CATSDVGLAADQETQYF,TGTGCCACCAGTGATGTTGGGCTGGCAGCAGATCAAGAGACCCAGTACTTC
TRBJ2-7,NA,NA,TRBV19,CASSAGVAYEQYF,TGTGCCAGTAGTGCTGGTGTTGCCTACGAGCAGTACTTC
TRBJ2-1,NA,NA,TRBV7-9,CASSPTGSSSYNEQFF,TGTGCCAGCAGCCCGACAGGCTCTAGCTCCTACAATGAGCAGTTCTTC
TRBJ2-2,NA,NA,TRBV12-3/TRBV12-4,CASSLRLTGELFF,TGTGCCAGCAGTTTGCGGTTAACCGGGGAGCTGTTTTTT
TRBJ2-5,NA,TRBD2,TRBV10-2,CASRSTTTRTSGTETQYF,TGCGCCAGCAGATCCACGACAACCCGGACTAGCGGAACGGAGACCCAGTACTTC
TRBJ1-1,NA,TRBD1,TRBV6-1,CASSDRGRGETEAFF,TGTGCCAGCAGTGACAGGGGGCGCGGGGAGACTGAAGCTTTCTTT
TRBJ2-1,NA,TRBD1,TRBV2,CASSLRQGGNEQFF,TGTGCCAGCAGTCTACGACAGGGGGGTAATGAGCAGTTCTTC
TRBJ2-3,NA,NA,TRBV29-1,CSTTKDTQYF,TGCAGCACGACAAAAGATACGCAGTATTTT
TRBJ1-2,NA,NA,TRBV14,CASSHVNRGSSNYGYTF,TGTGCCAGCAGCCACGTCAACCGTGGGTCATCTAACTATGGCTACACCTTC